The table lists the clone carrying this T cell receptor (beta chain) with a few counts. The antigen is unknown. These data belong to a study of T-cell memory formation after mild COVID-19. As for the study in general: Clusters of TCRs were largely donor specific. Study observations and caveats: The study found balanced CD4/CD8 in clones contracting day 15 to 85 and a CD4+ lean in later expanders.

The germline CDR1 and CDR2 sequences are DFQATT and SNEGSKA (reference sequence). The CDR3 consists of 11 residues. Trimming took off 6 bases at V and 3 bases at J, with 7 bases between the two ends. MiXCR, run by TCRdb on the 5' RACE reads, gives a single entry per CDR3 protein. The table has hundreds of thousands of distinct CDR3 sequences, around 30% seen once. The origin of this receptor is an adult woman who had mild COVID-19 (a few samples of this study predate the infection). Cell type and time point are not known. Sequenced: PBMCs or a T cell subset sorted from them (not recorded which). The chain has TRBV20-1 and TRBJ2-3; unclear D gene. Here the CDR3 DNA reads TGCAGTGCGAGGAGTACAGATACGCAGTATTTT. Its protein is CSARSTDTQYF.